This T cell receptor (beta chain) derives from a study of T cells in Graves' hyperthyroidism and ophthalmopathy. Study-wide background: The blood sample was taken at first diagnosis, before treatment began. Study outcomes and limitations: Among clonotypes expanded in thyroid above 0.001, most were also found in blood.

Regions amplified from RNA transcripts were the TCR beta CDR3 regions. Researchers ran a first-round RT-PCR on the TCR CDR3 using the HTBI primer set. From the multiplex PCR reads, TCRdb called clonotypes with MiXCR, one entry per CDR3 protein. The sample has over 500,000 distinct CDR3 sequences, less than 15% seen once. This clonotype appeared many times. As yet, its antigen is unknown. Graves' hyperthyroidism qualified as stable when ophthalmopathy did not progress within 18 months. Diagnoses rested on clinical symptoms, serum thyroxine and TRAb, thyroid ultrasound and orbital computed tomography. CDR3 size: 14 residues. Trimming cost V 0 bases and J 2 bases, with 6 bases left between them. CDR1 WNHNN and CDR2 SYGVQD come from the germline V gene (reference sequence).

The sequenced sample consisted of blood. The source of this sequence is a woman aged 35 to 49 with Graves' hyperthyroidism. The V call is TRBV10-1, the J call TRBJ2-3, with a tentative D call TRBD1 (5 bases). Here the CDR3 DNA reads TGCGCCAGCAGTGAGTCGACAGCCACAGATACGCAGTATTTT. Translating it yields CASSESTATDTQYF.